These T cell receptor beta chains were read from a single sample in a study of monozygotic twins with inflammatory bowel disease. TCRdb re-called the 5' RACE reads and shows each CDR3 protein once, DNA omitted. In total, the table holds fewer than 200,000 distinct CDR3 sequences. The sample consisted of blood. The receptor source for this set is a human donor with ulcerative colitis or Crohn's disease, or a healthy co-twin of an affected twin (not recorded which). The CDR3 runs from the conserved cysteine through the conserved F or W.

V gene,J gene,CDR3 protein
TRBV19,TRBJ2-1,CASSIDRNNEQFF
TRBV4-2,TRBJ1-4,CASSQWGSRDDYNEKLFF
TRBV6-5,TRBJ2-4,CASSYGADLAKNIQYF
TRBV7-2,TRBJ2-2,CASSSGPNTGELFF
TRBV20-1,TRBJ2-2,CSARDLGSGELFF
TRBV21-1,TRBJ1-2,CASSKRGAPDLTGNYGYTF
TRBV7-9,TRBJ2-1,CASSRLNEQFF
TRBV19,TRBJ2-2,CASSIVAGGDTGELFF
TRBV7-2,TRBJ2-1,CASSLGQPSPNEQFF
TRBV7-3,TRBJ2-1,CASSFGDAGDNEQFF
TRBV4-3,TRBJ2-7,CASSQYHRAIGHEQYF
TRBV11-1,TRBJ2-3,CASSREGRLTDTQYF
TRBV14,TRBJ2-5,CASSPLTLGGTYF
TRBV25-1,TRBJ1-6,CASSDIETGLSYNSPLHF
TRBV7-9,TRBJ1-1,CASSPTQGTEAFF
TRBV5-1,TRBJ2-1,CASRSVSGSSGNEQFF
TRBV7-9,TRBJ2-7,CASSISGRGTYEQYF
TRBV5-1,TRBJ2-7,CASSPPLRLAGGDEQYF
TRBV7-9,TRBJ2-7,CASSSRDYYEQYF
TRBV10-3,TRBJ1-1,CAMAHPNTEAFF
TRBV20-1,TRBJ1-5,CSASGSLNQPQHF
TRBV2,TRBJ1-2,CASSAGQGPGYTF
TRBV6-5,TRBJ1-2,CASSYTPRGKDNYGYTF
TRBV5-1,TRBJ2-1,CASSSPGVNEQFF
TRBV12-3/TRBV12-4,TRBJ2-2,CASSRDRAGGGELFF
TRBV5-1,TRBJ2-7,CASSLRGPKDEQYF
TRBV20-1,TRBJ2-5,CSARVGEETQYF
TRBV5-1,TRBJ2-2,CASSSRDRGTTGELFF
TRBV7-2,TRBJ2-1,CASSLTGTSGHEQFF
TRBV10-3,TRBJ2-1,CAIKTGTGVNEQFF
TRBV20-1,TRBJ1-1,CSARDATGKNTEAFF
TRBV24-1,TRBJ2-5,CATSQQGIETQYF
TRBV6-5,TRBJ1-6,CASSSRSYNSPLHF